The 10 T cell receptor beta chains listed next were all sequenced from one sample in a study of blood T cells in healthy people across ages. A sample-barcoded 5' primer and a J-beta primer mix were used in a second PCR of about 7 to 12 cycles. From the 5' RACE reads, TCRdb called clonotypes with MiXCR, one entry per CDR3 protein. This table has more than 1.4 million distinct CDR3 sequences, around 39% appearing once. The source material was blood. These receptors originate from a woman in her late teens or twenties in good health.

This clonotype showed up just a few times. V and J are TRBV7-3 and TRBJ1-2; D is uncertain. The length of the CDR3 is 15 residues. Germline CDR1 and CDR2: SGHTA and FQGTGA. Trimming cost V 5 bases and J 7 bases, with 20 bases left between them. In DNA, the CDR3 is TGTGCCAGCAGCCCGGACGGATTCTCGGGTTTTGGCTACACCTTC. This encodes CASSPDGFSGFGYTF. Full variable domain (missing parts from reference TRBV7-3 and TRBJ1-2): GAGVSQTPSNKVTEKGKYVELRCDPISGHTALYWYRQSLGQGPEFLIYFQGTGAADDSGLPNDRFFAVRPEGSVSTLKIQRTERGDSAVYLCASSPDGFSGFGYTFGSGTRLTVV.

V usage is TRBV7-2 and J usage is TRBJ1-2, with 7 bases matching TRBD1. There are 14 residues in the CDR3. Per the germline V gene, CDR1 is SGHTA and CDR2 is FQGNSA. Trimming took 5 bases from V and 4 from J; bases not matched to a gene: 7. The CDR3 sequence: CASSPSQGPYGYTF. In nucleotides, the CDR3 is TGTGCCAGCAGCCCGTCACAGGGGCCCTATGGCTACACCTTC.

The CDR3 is CATSDSWGGTSNEQFF. CDR3 coding DNA: TGTGCCACCAGTGATTCTTGGGGGGGGACTAGCAATGAGCAGTTCTTC. This chain links TRBV24-1 with TRBJ2-1; 8 nucleotides line up with TRBD2. Germline assignment: CDR1 KGHDR and CDR2 SFDVKD. The CDR3 is 16 residues long. V dropped 2 bases and J dropped 6; count of bases not matched to a gene: 8.

The chain links TRBV20-1 to TRBJ2-7; TRBD1 matches at 9 bases. The CDR3 is made up of 15 amino acids. CDR1 is DFQATT and CDR2 is SNEGSKA in the germline V gene (reference sequence). V lost 4 bases to trimming and J lost 6 bases; unmatched junction nucleotides: 13. The CDR3 DNA reads as TGCAGTGCTACCTCTTGGGCGGGACAGGGAAGCGAGCAGTACTTC. Translation: CSATSWAGQGSEQYF.

CDR3 nucleotide sequence: TGTGCCAGCAGCGGACAGGGAGGAACGTCCGAGCAGTACTTC. It translates to CASSGQGGTSEQYF. This chain connects TRBV7-9 to TRBJ2-7, with 8 bases that match TRBD1. Germline V CDR1 and CDR2: SEHNR, FQNEAQ (reference sequence). Unmatched junction bases numbered 9, after V lost 5 bases and J lost 6 bases. The CDR3 consists of 14 residues.

This chain joins TRBV20-1 and TRBJ2-3; the D gene could be TRBD1 or TRBD2 (5 bases each). The CDR3 has 13 residues. Trimming pared 6 bases from V and 3 bases from J, leaving 13 bases between. Looked up from germline, CDR1 is DFQATT and CDR2 is SNEGSKA (reference sequence). The CDR3 bases are TGCAGTGCAGACGGGGCAAATACAGATACGCAGTATTTT. Its translation is CSADGANTDTQYF.

This clonotype was counted between two and nine times. The V and J genes are TRBV12-3 or TRBV12-4 and TRBJ2-1; D call uncertain. The CDR3 has 13 amino acids. V lost 5 bases and J lost 7, with 12 bases in between. The CDR3 protein is CASSGDAPNEQFF. The CDR3 coding sequence is TGTGCCAGCAGTGGAGACGCCCCGAATGAGCAGTTCTTC.

The chain is built from TRBV20-1 and TRBJ2-5; D is unclear. Trimming shortened V by 1 base and J by 2 bases, and 11 bases separated the two germline ends. The CDR3 is 14 amino acids. Germline V gene sequence: CDR1 DFQATT, CDR2 SNEGSKA (reference sequence). The CDR3 spells CSARVAARQETQYF. DNA of the CDR3: TGCAGTGCTAGAGTTGCAGCCAGACAAGAGACCCAGTACTTC.

The chain couples TRBV27 to TRBJ1-1; TRBD1 matches 9 bases. Germline assignment: CDR1 MNHEY and CDR2 SMNVEV (reference sequence). V shed 3 bases, J shed 3 bases, and the junction held 8 bases outside the gene matches. This CDR3 region has 16 residues. CDR3: CASSFGRDRAHTEAFF. The CDR3 coding sequence is TGTGCCAGCAGTTTCGGGAGGGACAGGGCGCACACTGAAGCTTTCTTT.

The V gene is TRBV20-1, the J gene TRBJ2-1; TRBD1 is a possible D gene (6 bases). Trimming removed 3 bases from V and 0 bases from J, with 27 bases in between. This CDR3 is 20 amino acids long. Germline V CDR1 and CDR2: DFQATT, SNEGSKA (reference sequence). The CDR3 nucleotides are TGCAGTGCTAGGCCCCCCGGGACCGAAGGGGGTCATCTCTCCTACAATGAGCAGTTCTTC. Its translation is CSARPPGTEGGHLSYNEQFF.